A single sample gave rise to the 27 T cell receptor beta chains below, sequenced in a study of T cell changes during pregnancy in multiple sclerosis. Sequencing was performed with immunoSEQ multiplex PCR; in TCRdb, only in-frame clones are kept and a portion is missing. Among approximately 90,000 clones listed, 90% to 95% were seen once. Sequences were derived from peripheral blood, sampled in the third trimester of pregnancy. The source of these receptors is a female donor with multiple sclerosis, enrolled in a pregnancy study.

This chain joins TRBV7-9 and TRBJ2-1; D not resolved. CDR1 is SEHNR, CDR2 FQNEAQ, per germline (reference sequence). Trimming shortened V by 7 bases and J by 3 bases, and 16 bases separated the two germline ends. The CDR3 extends over 15 amino acids. CDR3 in amino acids: CASNPGSVGYNEQFF. CDR3 nucleotides: TGTGCCAGCAACCCCGGGTCAGTGGGCTACAATGAGCAGTTCTTC.

V gene TRBV30 combines with J gene TRBJ2-7; tentatively, D is TRBD1 (6 bases). The CDR3 covers 12 residues. Between the trimmed V and J ends, which lost 4 bases and 2 bases, there was a span of 9 bases. Germline values: CDR1 GTSNPN, CDR2 SVGIG (reference sequence). CDR3 sequence: CAWTGETYEQYF. The CDR3 nucleotides read TGTGCCTGGACAGGGGAAACCTACGAGCAGTACTTC.

This rearrangement joins TRBV19 to TRBJ2-7; 8 nucleotides align to TRBD1. This CDR3 comprises 11 residues. Germline lookup yields CDR1 LNHDA and CDR2 SQIVND (reference sequence). The V gene end was trimmed by 10 bases and the J gene end by 7 bases; junction bases not matched to a gene: 6. The CDR3 spells CATGTGGEQYF. The CDR3 DNA follows: TGTGCCACGGGGACAGGAGGGGAGCAGTACTTC.

The genes are TRBV28 and TRBJ1-2; 8 positions match TRBD1. CDR3 length: 16 residues. V was clipped by 1 base and J by 6 bases; unmatched bases: 10. Germline V gives CDR1 MDHEN, CDR2 SYDVKM. DNA for the CDR3: TGTGCCAGCAGTTTATTTTTGTCAGGGGGCTGGGATGGCTACACCTTC. It specifies CASSLFLSGGWDGYTF.

The chain recombines TRBV2 with TRBJ2-1, with a tentative D call TRBD1 (6 bases). Germline V gene sequence: CDR1 SNHLY, CDR2 FYNNEI. This CDR3 has 14 amino acids. V was trimmed by 6 bases and J by 6 bases, leaving 15 bases between them. The CDR3 loop is CASRGDRDINEQFF. The CDR3 coding sequence is TGTGCCAGCAGAGGAGACCGGGACATCAATGAGCAGTTCTTC. The variable domain in full, with the rest retrieved from reference TRBV2 and TRBJ2-1, is EPEVTQTPSHQVTQMGQEVILRCVPISNHLYFYWYRQILGQKVEFLVSFYNNEISEKSEIFDDQFSVERPDGSNFTLKIRSTKLEDSAMYFCASRGDRDINEQFFGPGTRLTVL.

The V and J genes are TRBV13 and TRBJ2-7; TRBD2 is a possible D gene (5 bases). Trimming cost V 2 bases and J 7 bases, with 15 bases left between them. From germline, CDR1 is PRHDT and CDR2 FYEKMQ (reference sequence). The length of the CDR3 is 14 residues. This CDR3 reads CASSLSPLSGEQYF. The CDR3 DNA is TGTGCCAGCAGCTTATCTCCGCTGTCGGGGGAGCAGTACTTC.

The chain carries TRBV5-1 and TRBJ1-4; D is perhaps TRBD1 (5 bases). The CDR3 is made up of 14 amino acids. With 3 bases removed from V and 2 bases from J, the gap between germline ends came to 8 bases. The V gene's germline CDR1 is SGHRS and CDR2 YFSETQ. In DNA form, the CDR3 reads TGCGCCAGCAGCTCAGGGTTGACTAATGAAAAACTGTTTTTT. Translating it yields CASSSGLTNEKLFF.

The chain recombines TRBV13 with TRBJ2-3; D is perhaps TRBD2 (5 bases). CDR1 is PRHDT, CDR2 FYEKMQ, per germline (reference sequence). The CDR3 has 16 amino acids. V lost 1 base to trimming and J lost 2 bases, with 13 bases between them. The CDR3 protein is CASSLAGSPPTDTQYF. The CDR3 region has the DNA TGTGCCAGCAGCTTAGCGGGGTCCCCCCCCACAGATACGCAGTATTTT.

This chain joins TRBV5-1 and TRBJ1-2, with D maybe TRBD1 (6 bases). This CDR3 comprises 15 residues. V lost 4 bases and J lost 0, with 13 bases in between. CDR1 is SGHRS, CDR2 YFSETQ, per germline. CDR3 protein: CASSPGGHPNYGYTF. The CDR3 coding sequence is TGCGCCAGCAGCCCGGGGGGACATCCTAACTATGGCTACACCTTC.

This clone was observed once. The rearrangement links TRBV7-9 to TRBJ2-6, with D perhaps TRBD1 (5 bases). Per germline, CDR1 SEHNR and CDR2 FQNEAQ (reference sequence). The CDR3 extends over 19 amino acids. V lost 4 bases and J 4 bases, leaving 23 bases between the germline ends. The CDR3 is CASSSPTGHGESGANVLTF. The CDR3 DNA reads as TGTGCCAGCAGCTCCCCAACCGGACATGGGGAATCCGGGGCCAACGTCCTGACTTTC.

A single count supports this clone. The chain combines TRBV5-1 with TRBJ2-2; D remains ambiguous. Germline CDR1 and CDR2: SGHRS and YFSETQ. The CDR3 runs 12 residues. V lost 1 base and J lost 7, with 5 bases in between. The DNA for the CDR3 is TGCGCCAGCAGCTTGCGTGTCGGGGAGCTGTTTTTT. This sequence encodes CASSLRVGELFF. The variable domain in full, completed from reference TRBV5-1 and TRBJ2-2, reads KAGVTQTPRYLIKTRGQQVTLSCSPISGHRSVSWYQQTPGQGLQFLFEYFSETQRNKGNFPGRFSGRQFSNSRSEMNVSTLELGDSALYLCASSLRVGELFFGEGSRLTVL.

The V call is TRBV4-3, the J call TRBJ1-1; D uncertain. Germline V gene data show CDR1 as LGHNA and CDR2 as YSLEER. V gave up 1 base and J gave up 0 bases, with 9 bases separating them. This CDR3 region has 15 residues. Here the CDR3 DNA reads TGCGCCAGCAGCCAAGGGGAGGGTATGAACACTGAAGCTTTCTTT. Translated, it gives CASSQGEGMNTEAFF.

The V and J genes are TRBV5-5 and TRBJ2-5; 12 nucleotides match TRBD2. Germline loops: CDR1 SGHKS, CDR2 YYEKEE (reference sequence). The CDR3 length is 16 residues. The J segment lost 1 base and the V segment lost 4 bases, leaving 5 bases of the junction unmatched. CDR3: CASSLRLAGAQETQYF. The CDR3 DNA reads TGTGCCAGCAGCCTTCGACTAGCGGGGGCCCAAGAGACCCAGTACTTC.

This chain links TRBV19 with TRBJ1-1; 10 nucleotides line up with TRBD1. The CDR3 sequence is 15 residues long. CDR1 is LNHDA, CDR2 SQIVND, per germline (reference sequence). The J segment lost 6 bases and the V segment lost 3 bases, leaving 7 bases of the junction unmatched. The CDR3 protein is CASSISRQGAAEAFF. In DNA, the CDR3 is TGTGCCAGTAGTATCTCGAGACAGGGGGCTGCTGAAGCTTTCTTT.

V usage is TRBV2 and J usage is TRBJ2-1, with a weak D call TRBD1 (5 bases). This CDR3 has 11 amino acids. V lost 6 bases and J 8 bases, leaving 8 bases between the germline ends. CDR1 is SNHLY, CDR2 FYNNEI, per germline. The CDR3 nucleotides are TGTGCCAGCAGAGGGGTGGATGAGCAGTTCTTC. This gives the protein CASRGVDEQFF.

J is TRBJ2-1 and V is TRBV7-9, with 7 bases lining up with TRBD2. This CDR3 region has 15 residues. V dropped 5 bases and J dropped 5; count of bases not matched to a gene: 9. Germline CDR1 SEHNR, CDR2 FQNEAQ (reference sequence). CDR3 nucleotide sequence: TGTGCCAGCAGCCTACCCTCGGGGGGAAACAATGAGCAGTTCTTC. Its protein product is CASSLPSGGNNEQFF.

The chain carries TRBV19 and TRBJ2-3, with 7 bases aligning to TRBD2. The V gene's germline CDR1 is LNHDA and CDR2 SQIVND (reference sequence). The CDR3 consists of 15 residues. V lost 5 bases to trimming and J lost 2 bases; unmatched junction nucleotides: 7. CDR3 loop: CASSWGGSYTDTQYF. Written as DNA, the CDR3 is TGTGCCAGTAGTTGGGGGGGTTCCTACACAGATACGCAGTATTTT.

The chain uses TRBV5-6 and TRBJ2-7; the D is unclear. The germline V and J ends were trimmed by 0 bases and 7 bases, with 11 bases remaining between them. The CDR3 loop spans 13 amino acids. The germline V gene has CDR1 SGHDT and CDR2 YYEEEE. The CDR3 DNA is TGTGCCAGCAGCTTGGTCAGGCCAAGGGAGCAGTACTTC. Translation: CASSLVRPREQYF.

The gene calls are TRBV7-9 and TRBJ1-2, with D perhaps TRBD1 (6 bases). The germline V gene has CDR1 SEHNR and CDR2 FQNEAQ (reference sequence). V dropped 5 bases and J dropped 2 bases, with 12 bases sitting between them. CDR3 length: 14 residues. The CDR3 DNA reads TGTGCCAGCAGCGACAGACAGGAAAACTATGGCTACACCTTC. Translated: CASSDRQENYGYTF.

The rearrangement links TRBV29-1 to TRBJ1-5; 7 bases fit TRBD1. This CDR3 comprises 13 residues. CDR1 and CDR2 (germline): SQVTM, ANQGSEA. V was clipped by 7 bases and J by 6 bases; unmatched bases: 9. The CDR3 nucleotides read TGCAGCGCTATGACAGGGCAAACTCAGCCCCAGCATTTT. Translated, it gives CSAMTGQTQPQHF.

The gene calls are TRBV28 and TRBJ2-3, with 8 bases that match TRBD1. This CDR3 is built from 15 residues. CDR1 is MDHEN, CDR2 SYDVKM, per germline. The V segment lost 1 base and the J segment 7 bases; nucleotides outside the gene matches: 7. This CDR3 reads CASSLYSRGPNTQYF. The CDR3 DNA sequence: TGTGCCAGCAGTTTATACTCCAGGGGGCCTAATACGCAGTATTTT.

V is TRBV20-1 and J is TRBJ1-1; D is uncertain. The germline gives CDR1 DFQATT, CDR2 SNEGSKA (reference sequence). V dropped 5 bases and J dropped 11 bases, with 15 bases sitting between them. The CDR3 length is 11 residues. The CDR3 spells CSAPLGRRAFF. In nucleotides, the CDR3 is TGCAGTGCTCCCCTGGGCCGTCGGGCTTTCTTT.

This chain connects TRBV10-3 to TRBJ1-1; tentatively, D is TRBD1 (6 bases). CDR1 ENHRY and CDR2 SYGVKD come from the germline V gene. This CDR3 region has 14 residues. Trimming cost V 2 bases and J 6 bases, with 13 bases left between them. The chain's CDR3 is CAISEGGPISEAFF. The DNA for the CDR3 is TGTGCCATCAGTGAGGGGGGCCCGATCTCTGAAGCTTTCTTT.

The chain combines TRBV30 with TRBJ1-5; D gene unclear. Trimming stripped 3 bases from V and 0 bases from J, with 6 bases between. The germline V gene has CDR1 GTSNPN and CDR2 SVGIG (reference sequence). This CDR3 is built from 13 residues. CDR3 residues: CAWRGNSNQPQHF. The CDR3 DNA is TGTGCCTGGAGGGGCAATAGCAATCAGCCCCAGCATTTT.

As DNA, the CDR3 is TGTGCCAGCAACCCTACATCGGGAGAGCAGTTCTTC. Protein: CASNPTSGEQFF. This sequence joins TRBV5-4 and TRBJ2-1; perhaps TRBD2 as D (5 bases). Per the germline V gene, CDR1 is SGHNT and CDR2 is YYREEE (reference sequence). V was clipped by 6 bases and J by 10 bases, with 14 bases between them. The CDR3 is made up of 12 amino acids.

The chain recombines TRBV7-6 with TRBJ1-1; D may be TRBD1 (6 bases). The CDR3 has 14 amino acids. The germline V gene encodes CDR1 SGHVS and CDR2 FNYEAQ. Trimming left V 3 bases short and J 3 bases short, with 11 bases between. In nucleotides, the CDR3 is TGTGCCAGCAGCTTTAGCAGGGGAGACACTGAAGCTTTCTTT. Encoded protein: CASSFSRGDTEAFF. The variable domain in full, completed from reference TRBV7-6 and TRBJ1-1, reads GAGVSQSPRYKVTKRGQDVALRCDPISGHVSLYWYRQALGQGPEFLTYFNYEAQQDKSGLPNDRFSAERPEGSISTLTIQRTEQRDSAMYRCASSFSRGDTEAFFGQGTRLTVV.

V usage is TRBV19 and J usage is TRBJ2-7; 8 bases map to TRBD1. The germline V gene encodes CDR1 LNHDA and CDR2 SQIVND (reference sequence). The CDR3 spans 11 residues. The trim removed 7 bases at V and 6 bases at J, leaving 2 bases unmatched. The CDR3 DNA follows: TGTGCCAGTACTACAGGGGGCGAGCAGTACTTC. It yields the protein CASTTGGEQYF.